This T cell receptor (beta chain) emerged from a study of blood T cell repertoires in COVID-19. Across the whole study: PBMCs, B-cell-depleted T cells, or T cells provided the cDNA or gDNA that made up the material.

CDR1 and CDR2 from the germline V gene are LNHDA and SQIVND (reference sequence). V was pared by 6 bases and J by 7 bases, with 9 bases of the junction left unmatched. The CDR3 covers 16 residues. The method was immunoSEQ multiplex PCR; TCRdb's version includes in-frame clones alone and lacks a portion of them. The sample consists of some 350,000 clones, nearly 90% of them appearing once. The chain employs TRBV19 and TRBJ2-1; 13 nucleotides align to TRBD2. The source material was peripheral blood. This clonotype was sampled from a man aged 18 to 29 with active or convalescent COVID-19. DNA of the CDR3: TGTGCCAGTAGCCCAACTAGCGGGAGGGTGCTAAATGAGCAGTTCTTC. Amino acids: CASSPTSGRVLNEQFF.